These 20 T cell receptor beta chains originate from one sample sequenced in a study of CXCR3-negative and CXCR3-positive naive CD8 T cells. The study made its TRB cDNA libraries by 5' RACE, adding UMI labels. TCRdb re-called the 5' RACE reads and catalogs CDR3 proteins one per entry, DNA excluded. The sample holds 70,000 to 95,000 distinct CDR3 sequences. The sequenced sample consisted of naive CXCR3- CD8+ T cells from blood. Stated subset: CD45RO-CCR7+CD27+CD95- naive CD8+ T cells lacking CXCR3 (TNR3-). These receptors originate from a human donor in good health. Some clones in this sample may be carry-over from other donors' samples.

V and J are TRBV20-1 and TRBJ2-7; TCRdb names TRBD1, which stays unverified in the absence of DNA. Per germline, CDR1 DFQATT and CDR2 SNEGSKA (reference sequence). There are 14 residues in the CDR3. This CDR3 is CSARAPVSGYEQYF.

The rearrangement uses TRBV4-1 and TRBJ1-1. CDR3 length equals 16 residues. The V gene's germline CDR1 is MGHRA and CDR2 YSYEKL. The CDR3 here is CASSQIVGGVNTEAFF.

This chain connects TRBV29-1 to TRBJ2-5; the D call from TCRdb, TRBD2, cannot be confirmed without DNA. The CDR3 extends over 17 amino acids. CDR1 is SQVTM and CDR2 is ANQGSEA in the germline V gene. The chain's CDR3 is CSVEGTSFFRVQETQYF.

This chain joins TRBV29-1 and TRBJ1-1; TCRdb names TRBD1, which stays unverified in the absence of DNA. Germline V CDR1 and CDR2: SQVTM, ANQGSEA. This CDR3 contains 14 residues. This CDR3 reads CSVEDDRENTEAFF.

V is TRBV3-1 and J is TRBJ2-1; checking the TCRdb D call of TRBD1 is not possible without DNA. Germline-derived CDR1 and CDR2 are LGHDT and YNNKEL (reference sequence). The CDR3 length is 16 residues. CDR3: CASSQGADWYNLEQFF.

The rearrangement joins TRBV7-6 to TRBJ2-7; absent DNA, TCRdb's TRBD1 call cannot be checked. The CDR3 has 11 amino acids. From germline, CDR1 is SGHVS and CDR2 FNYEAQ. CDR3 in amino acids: CASSWGAEQYF. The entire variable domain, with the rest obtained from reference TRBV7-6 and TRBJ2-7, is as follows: GAGVSQSPRYKVTKRGQDVALRCDPISGHVSLYWYRQALGQGPEFLTYFNYEAQQDKSGLPNDRFSAERPEGSISTLTIQRTEQRDSAMYRCASSWGAEQYFGPGTRLTVT.

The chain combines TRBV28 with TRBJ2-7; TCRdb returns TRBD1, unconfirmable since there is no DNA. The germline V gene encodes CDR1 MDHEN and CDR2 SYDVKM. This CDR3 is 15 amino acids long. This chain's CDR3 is CASSFEFGQGNEQYF. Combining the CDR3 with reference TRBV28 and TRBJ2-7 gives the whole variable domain DVKVTQSSRYLVKRTGEKVFLECVQDMDHENMFWYRQDPGLGLRLIYFSYDVKMKEKGDIPEGYSVSREKKERFSLILESASTNQTSMYLCASSFEFGQGNEQYFGPGTRLTVT.

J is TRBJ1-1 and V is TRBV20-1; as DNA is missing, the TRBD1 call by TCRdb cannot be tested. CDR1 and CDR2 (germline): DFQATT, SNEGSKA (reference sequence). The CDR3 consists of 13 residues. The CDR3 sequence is CSTDLGQNTEAFF.

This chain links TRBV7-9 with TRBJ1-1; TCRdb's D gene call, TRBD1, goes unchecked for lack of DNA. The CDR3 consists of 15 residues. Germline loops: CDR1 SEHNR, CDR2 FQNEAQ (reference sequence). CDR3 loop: CASSTWGGTKNEAFF.

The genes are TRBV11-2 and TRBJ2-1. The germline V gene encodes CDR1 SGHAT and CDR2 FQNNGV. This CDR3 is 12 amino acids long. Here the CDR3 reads CASSWTVDEQFF. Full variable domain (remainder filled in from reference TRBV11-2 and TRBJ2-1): EAGVAQSPRYKIIEKRQSVAFWCNPISGHATLYWYQQILGQGPKLLIQFQNNGVVDDSQLPKDRFSAERLKGVDSTLKIQPAKLEDSAVYLCASSWTVDEQFFGPGTRLTVL.

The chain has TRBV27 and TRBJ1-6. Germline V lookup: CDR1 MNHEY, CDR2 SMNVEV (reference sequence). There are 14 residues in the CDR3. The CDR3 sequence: CASKGGSYNSPLHF.

The CDR3 spells CASSLGDWGGYDEQYF. The chain is built from TRBV7-8 and TRBJ2-7; TCRdb's assignment of TRBD1 cannot be checked, as there is no DNA. From germline, CDR1 is SGHVS and CDR2 FQNEAQ. The CDR3 totals 16 residues. The complete variable domain, with remaining parts taken from reference TRBV7-8 and TRBJ2-7, reads GAGVSQSPRYKVAKRGQDVALRCDPISGHVSLFWYQQALGQGPEFLTYFQNEAQLDKSGLPSDRFFAERPEGSVSTLKIQRTQQEDSAVYLCASSLGDWGGYDEQYFGPGTRLTVT.

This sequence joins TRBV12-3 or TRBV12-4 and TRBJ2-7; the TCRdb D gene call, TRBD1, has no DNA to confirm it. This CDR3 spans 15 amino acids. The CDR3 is CASRGPGQGVGEQYF.

The CDR3 spells CASSNAATEQYF. The V and J genes are TRBV19 and TRBJ2-7. CDR1 is LNHDA, CDR2 SQIVND, per germline (reference sequence). The CDR3 has 12 residues.

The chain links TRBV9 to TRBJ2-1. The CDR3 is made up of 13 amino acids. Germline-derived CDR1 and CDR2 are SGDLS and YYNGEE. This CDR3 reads CASSVAASDEQFF.

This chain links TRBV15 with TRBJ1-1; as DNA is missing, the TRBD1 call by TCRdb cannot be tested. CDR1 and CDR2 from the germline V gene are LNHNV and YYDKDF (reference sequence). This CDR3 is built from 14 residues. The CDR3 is CATNPTLGVGYAFF. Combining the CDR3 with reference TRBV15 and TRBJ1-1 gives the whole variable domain DAMVIQNPRYQVTQFGKPVTLSCSQTLNHNVMYWYQQKSSQAPKLLFHYYDKDFNNEADTPDNFQSRRPNTSFCFLDIRSPGLGDTAMYLCATNPTLGVGYAFFGQGTRLTVV.

The CDR3 sequence is CASSLGTTEAFF. The chain employs TRBV7-9 and TRBJ1-1. This CDR3 contains 12 residues. Germline values: CDR1 SEHNR, CDR2 FQNEAQ (reference sequence).

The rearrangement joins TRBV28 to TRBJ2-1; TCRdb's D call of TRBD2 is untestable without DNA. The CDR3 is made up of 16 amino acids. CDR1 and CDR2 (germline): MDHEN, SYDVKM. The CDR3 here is CASSLGWTSGSYEQFF.

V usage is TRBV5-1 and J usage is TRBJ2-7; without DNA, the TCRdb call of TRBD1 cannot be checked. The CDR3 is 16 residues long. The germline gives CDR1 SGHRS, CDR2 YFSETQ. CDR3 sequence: CASSWTGTSDSYEQYF.

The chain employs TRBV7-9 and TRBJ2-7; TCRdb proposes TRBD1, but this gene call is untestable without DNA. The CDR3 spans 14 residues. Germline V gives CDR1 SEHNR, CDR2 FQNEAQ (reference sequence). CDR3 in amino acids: CASSPRGDGYEQYF. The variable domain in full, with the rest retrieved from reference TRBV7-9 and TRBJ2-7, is DTGVSQNPRHKITKRGQNVTFRCDPISEHNRLYWYRQTLGQGPEFLTYFQNEAQLEKSRLLSDRFSAERPKGSFSTLEIQRTEQGDSAMYLCASSPRGDGYEQYFGPGTRLTVT.